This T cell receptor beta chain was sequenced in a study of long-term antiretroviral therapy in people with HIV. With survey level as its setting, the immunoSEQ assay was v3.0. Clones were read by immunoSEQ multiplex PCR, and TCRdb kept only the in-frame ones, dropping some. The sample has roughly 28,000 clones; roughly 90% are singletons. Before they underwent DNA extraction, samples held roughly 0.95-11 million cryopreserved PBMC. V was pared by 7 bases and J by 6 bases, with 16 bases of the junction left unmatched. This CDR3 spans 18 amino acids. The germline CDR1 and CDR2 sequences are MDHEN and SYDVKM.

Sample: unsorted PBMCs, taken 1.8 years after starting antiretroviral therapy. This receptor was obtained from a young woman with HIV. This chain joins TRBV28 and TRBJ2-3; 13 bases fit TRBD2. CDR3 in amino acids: CASIPYETSGRIVDTQYF. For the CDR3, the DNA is TGTGCCAGCATCCCTTACGAGACTAGCGGGAGGATTGTGGATACGCAGTATTTT.